Shown below are 22 T cell receptor beta chains from a single sample sequenced in a study of neurological immune-mediated disorders. From the 5' RACE reads, TCRdb called clonotypes with MiXCR, one entry per CDR3 protein. The sample contains approximately 52,000 distinct CDR3 sequences, 3% to 4% of which appear only once. Sequenced input: PBMCs. Source of these receptors: a man aged 40-50 years with multiple sclerosis.

This clonotype has at least ten counts. The V gene is TRBV12-3 or TRBV12-4, the J gene TRBJ1-2; D might be TRBD1 (5 bases). The length of the CDR3 is 15 residues. Trimming pared 6 bases from V and 3 bases from J, leaving 17 bases between. CDR3 in amino acids: CASSLQVLKDYGYTF. CDR3 coding DNA: TGTGCCAGCAGCCTACAGGTGCTTAAGGACTATGGCTACACCTTC.

Note on this clonotype: A single base separates this from a much larger clone, so it may be a read error. The chain employs TRBV9 and TRBJ1-2; D unresolved. Germline CDR1 and CDR2: SGDLS and YYNGEE. This CDR3 region has 14 residues. The germline V and J ends were trimmed by 4 bases and 2 bases, with 12 bases remaining between them. The CDR3 sequence is CASSPLGKNYGYTF. The CDR3 DNA is TGTGCCAGCAGCCCCCTGGGAAAGAACTATGGCTACACCTTC.

This chain joins TRBV29-1 and TRBJ2-3; 10 bases are shared with TRBD2. From germline, CDR1 is SQVTM and CDR2 ANQGSEA. This CDR3 is built from 15 residues. The V gene end was trimmed by 6 bases and the J gene end by 0 bases; junction bases not matched to a gene: 6. CDR3 region: CSVTRAGGSTDTQYF. As DNA, the CDR3 is TGCAGCGTAACCAGAGCGGGGGGGAGCACAGATACGCAGTATTTT.

In its sample, this clonotype was seen many times. The chain is built from TRBV20-1 and TRBJ2-7, with 7 bases matching TRBD1. The CDR3 contains 16 residues. With 5 bases clipped from V and 4 bases from J, the junction kept 17 bases outside the gene matches. CDR1 is DFQATT, CDR2 SNEGSKA, per germline (reference sequence). Here the CDR3 reads CSARLRVAGGWYEQYF. The CDR3 DNA is TGCAGTGCTCGCCTGCGCGTTGCAGGGGGTTGGTACGAGCAGTACTTC.

In its sample, this clonotype was seen many times. The V and J genes are TRBV27 and TRBJ1-4; D is perhaps TRBD1 (5 bases). The CDR3 spans 14 residues. V lost 3 bases to trimming and J lost 8 bases, with 13 bases between them. CDR1 and CDR2 (germline): MNHEY, SMNVEV (reference sequence). The CDR3 here is CASSLQGIREKLFF. The CDR3 DNA sequence: TGTGCCAGCAGTTTGCAGGGCATACGAGAAAAACTGTTTTTT.

This clonotype appeared many times. The chain employs TRBV5-1 and TRBJ2-5; possibly TRBD1 for D (6 bases). Deletions cut 0 bases from V and 0 bases from J, with 6 bases between. The CDR3 has 14 residues. Germline loops: CDR1 SGHRS, CDR2 YFSETQ. This chain's CDR3 is CASSLDRDQETQYF. CDR3 DNA: TGCGCCAGCAGCTTGGACAGGGACCAAGAGACCCAGTACTTC.

This clonotype was found many times. The rearrangement joins TRBV6-6 to TRBJ1-2; 8 bases match TRBD1. V lost 5 bases to trimming and J lost 1 base; unmatched junction nucleotides: 9. CDR1 and CDR2 from the germline V gene are MNHNY and SVGAGI (reference sequence). This CDR3 spans 16 amino acids. The CDR3: CASSAGTGPDNYGYTF. CDR3 nucleotides: TGTGCCAGCAGTGCCGGGACAGGTCCGGATAACTATGGCTACACCTTC.

This clonotype has ten or more counts. The gene calls are TRBV21-1 and TRBJ1-2; the table gives TRBD1 as D, unverified against the DNA. TRBV21-1 is assigned pseudogene status. The CDR3 sequence is 18 residues long. The CDR3 nucleotides are TGTGCCAGCAGCTCTCAGGGGGGGGAGACAGGGGCGAACTATGGCTACACCTTC. This codes for CASSSQGGETGANYGYTF.

The CDR3 is CASTRTGAYEQYF. The CDR3 DNA sequence: TGTGCCAGCACGAGGACAGGGGCCTACGAGCAGTACTTC. The chain carries TRBV6-1 and TRBJ2-7, with 9 bases that match TRBD1. The CDR3 is 13 amino acids. Germline CDR1 is MNHNS and CDR2 is SASEGT. Losses at the gene ends were 7 bases for V and 2 bases for J; bases not matched to a gene: 3.

This clonotype was detected many times. The genes are TRBV7-9 and TRBJ2-7; 7 bases map to TRBD1. This CDR3 region has 14 residues. V dropped 5 bases and J dropped 3; count of bases not matched to a gene: 7. From germline, CDR1 is SEHNR and CDR2 FQNEAQ (reference sequence). CDR3 sequence: CASSPWDRNYEQYF. CDR3 coding DNA: TGTGCCAGCAGCCCATGGGACAGAAACTACGAGCAGTACTTC.

The V call is TRBV9, the J call TRBJ2-7, with D unclear. V lost 1 base and J lost 0, with 8 bases in between. Germline V gene lookup returns CDR1 SGDLS and CDR2 YYNGEE. This CDR3 has 14 residues. The CDR3: CASSVIGSSYEQYF. CDR3 sequence (DNA): TGTGCCAGCAGCGTAATCGGTTCCTCCTACGAGCAGTACTTC.

This clonotype occurred a few times. The chain links TRBV18 to TRBJ2-6; D unresolved. The CDR3 is 16 residues long. V shed 4 bases and J shed 4 bases, with 14 bases lying between them. Germline lookup yields CDR1 KGHSH and CDR2 LQKENI. The CDR3 DNA follows: TGTGCCAGCTCACGTAATCAGAAGTCAGGGGCCAACGTCCTGACTTTC. Protein: CASSRNQKSGANVLTF.

This clonotype was seen at least ten times. CDR3 in DNA: TGTGCCAGCAGCCCCACTGACAGGGGACTGTACAATGAGCAGTTCTTC. As protein: CASSPTDRGLYNEQFF. J is TRBJ2-1 and V is TRBV5-6, with 8 bases fitting TRBD1. Germline lookup yields CDR1 SGHDT and CDR2 YYEEEE. The CDR3 spans 16 residues. With V trimmed by 4 bases and J by 4 bases, 10 bases remained unmatched.

This clonotype has ten or more counts. The chain couples TRBV12-3 or TRBV12-4 to TRBJ1-5, with D possibly matching TRBD1 (6 bases). Between the trimmed V and J ends, which lost 6 bases and 5 bases, there was a span of 14 bases. The CDR3 covers 14 residues. The CDR3 DNA is TGTGCCAGCAGCAAAGGGGGGGGGGATCAGCCCCAGCATTTT. Residues: CASSKGGGDQPQHF.

This clonotype was seen repeatedly, ten times or more. The J gene is TRBJ2-7, the V gene TRBV25-1; possible D gene TRBD2, 6 bases. The CDR3 is 14 amino acids. The V gene's germline CDR1 is MGHDK and CDR2 SYGVNS. The germline V and J ends were trimmed by 5 bases and 0 bases, with 11 bases remaining between them. CDR3 region: CASSLRTTSYEQYF. CDR3 nucleotides: TGTGCCAGCAGTCTTAGGACTACCTCCTACGAGCAGTACTTC.

Here the CDR3 DNA reads TGTGCCAGTAGTTCGGACAGGGTTGGTGGCTACACCTTC. As protein: CASSSDRVGGYTF. The chain is built from TRBV19 and TRBJ1-2, with TRBD1 matching 8 bases. The V gene end was trimmed by 5 bases and the J gene end by 7 bases; junction bases not matched to a gene: 6. CDR1 LNHDA and CDR2 SQIVND come from the germline V gene (reference sequence). The CDR3 runs 13 residues.

To note about this clonotype: A much larger clone sits a single nucleotide away, making a read error possible. V is TRBV3-1 and J is TRBJ2-7; TRBD2 might be the D (6 bases). The CDR3 spans 13 residues. Trimming removed 8 bases from V and 6 bases from J, with 17 bases in between. In germline, CDR1 is LGHDT, CDR2 YNNKEL (reference sequence). CDR3 residues: CASHSKTGGEQYF. CDR3 DNA sequence: TGTGCCAGCCACTCGAAAACCGGGGGCGAGCAGTACTTC.

This clonotype was observed at least ten times. V gene TRBV6-2 or TRBV6-3 combines with J gene TRBJ2-5, with 12 bases fitting TRBD2. The CDR3 is 13 amino acids. Germline V lookup: CDR1 MNHEY, CDR2 SVGEGT. J was trimmed by 5 bases and V by 5 bases; bases with no gene match: 0. Written as DNA, the CDR3 is TGTGCCAGCAGTGGACTAGCGGGGGAGACCCAGTACTTC. Protein: CASSGLAGETQYF.

This clonotype was detected ten times or more. The chain couples TRBV7-6 to TRBJ2-7, with TRBD1 identical over 9 bases. J lost 0 bases, V lost 5 bases, and 8 bases had no gene match. CDR3 length: 16 amino acids. The germline gives CDR1 SGHVS, CDR2 FNYEAQ. CDR3 bases: TGTGCCAGCAGCCGGACAGGGGCCATGAGCTCCTACGAGCAGTACTTC. This sequence encodes CASSRTGAMSSYEQYF.

Many counts were recorded for this clonotype. This rearrangement joins TRBV7-3 to TRBJ2-1, with D perhaps TRBD2 (5 bases). CDR3 length equals 15 residues. V dropped 4 bases and J dropped 4 bases, with 14 bases sitting between them. Per germline, CDR1 SGHTA and CDR2 FQGTGA. The CDR3 nucleotides are TGTGCCAGCAGCTCCACCCCGGGGATTTACAATGAGCAGTTCTTC. This translates into CASSSTPGIYNEQFF. Together with reference TRBV7-3 and TRBJ2-1, the CDR3 gives the full variable domain: GAGVSQTPSNKVTEKGKYVELRCDPISGHTALYWYRQSLGQGPEFLIYFQGTGAADDSGLPNDRFFAVRPEGSVSTLKIQRTERGDSAVYLCASSSTPGIYNEQFFGPGTRLTVL.

The table lists this clonotype with many counts. This chain uses TRBV3-1 with TRBJ2-7, with D maybe TRBD2 (5 bases). V was pared by 4 bases and J by 7 bases, with 8 bases between. This CDR3 contains 11 residues. Germline-derived CDR1 and CDR2 are LGHDT and YNNKEL (reference sequence). This CDR3 reads CASSPGREQYF. The CDR3 DNA reads TGTGCCAGCAGCCCGGGGAGAGAGCAGTACTTC.

The sample holds many counts of this clonotype. The chain carries TRBV5-1 and TRBJ2-5, with 8 bases aligning to TRBD1. CDR3 length: 14 amino acids. The ends lost 4 bases at V and 0 bases at J; junction bases unmatched: 2. Germline-derived CDR1 and CDR2 are SGHRS and YFSETQ. Here the CDR3 reads CASSTGGYQETQYF. The CDR3 nucleotides read TGCGCCAGCAGCACAGGGGGGTACCAAGAGACCCAGTACTTC.